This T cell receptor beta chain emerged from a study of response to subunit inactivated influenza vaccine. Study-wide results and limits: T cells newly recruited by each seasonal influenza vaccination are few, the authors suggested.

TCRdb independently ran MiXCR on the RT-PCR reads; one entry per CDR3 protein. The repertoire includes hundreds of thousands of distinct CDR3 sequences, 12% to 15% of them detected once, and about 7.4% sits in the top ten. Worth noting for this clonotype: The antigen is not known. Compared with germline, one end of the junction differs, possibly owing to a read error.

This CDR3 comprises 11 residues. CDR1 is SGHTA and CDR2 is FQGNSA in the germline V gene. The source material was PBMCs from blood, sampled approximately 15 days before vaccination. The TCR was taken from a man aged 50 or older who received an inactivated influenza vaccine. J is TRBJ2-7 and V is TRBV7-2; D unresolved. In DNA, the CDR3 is TGTGCCAGCGGCTTAGTAAACGAGCAGTACTTC. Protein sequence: CASGLVNEQYF.